The clone carrying this T cell receptor (beta chain) was seen ten or more times. Its antigen remains unidentified. The sample is drawn from a study of EBV T-cell therapy then PD-1 blockade in nasopharyngeal carcinoma. Time point noted: 266 days after commencement of treatment, after nivolumab therapy. Treatment specified: AdE1-LMPpoly-expanded autologous EBV-specific T-cell therapy followed by anti-PD-1 nivolumab. The CDR3 contains 15 residues. CDR1 MNHEY and CDR2 SVGEGT come from the germline V gene. Trimming cost V 2 bases and J 3 bases; bases outside gene matches: 6. The method was immunoSEQ multiplex PCR; TCRdb's version includes in-frame clones alone and lacks a portion of them. The sample lists about 21,000 clones; around 84% were seen once.

The chain employs TRBV6-2 or TRBV6-3 and TRBJ2-7, with TRBD2 matching over 8 bases. This receptor was taken from a middle-aged man with nasopharyngeal carcinoma. Sample: CD8+ T cells from blood, taken between days 200 and 300 from a patient whose treatment included autologous EBV-specific T cells and nivolumab. In nucleotides, the CDR3 is TGTGCCAGCAGTTACGAGGCTAGCGGGTACTACGAGCAGTACTTC. This sequence encodes CASSYEASGYYEQYF.